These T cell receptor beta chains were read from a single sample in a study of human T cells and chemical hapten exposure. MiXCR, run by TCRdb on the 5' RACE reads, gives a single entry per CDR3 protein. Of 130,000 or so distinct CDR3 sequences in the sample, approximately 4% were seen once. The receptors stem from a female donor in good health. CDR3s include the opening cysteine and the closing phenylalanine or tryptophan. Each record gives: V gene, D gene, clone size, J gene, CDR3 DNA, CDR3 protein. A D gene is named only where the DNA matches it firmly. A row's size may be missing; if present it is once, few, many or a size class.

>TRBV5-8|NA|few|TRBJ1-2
TGTGCCAGCAGCCCAATGAAGACAGGCCGGGGTGGCTACACCTTC
CASSPMKTGRGGYTF
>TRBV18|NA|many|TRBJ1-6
TGTGCCAGCTCGCGACCCGACGGAGCAGGGAGAGGGGCCCTCCACTTT
CASSRPDGAGRGALHF
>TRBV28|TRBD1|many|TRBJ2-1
TGTGCCAGCAGTTTAAAGACAGGGGGGAACAATGAGCAGTTCTTC
CASSLKTGGNNEQFF
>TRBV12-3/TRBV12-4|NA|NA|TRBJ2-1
TGTGCCAGCACGAGGGGCTGTGGGGATGAGCAGTTCTTC
CASTRGCGDEQFF
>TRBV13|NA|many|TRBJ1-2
TGTGCCAGCAGCTCCCTGCAGGAACCTGCTAACTATGGCTACACCTTC
CASSSLQEPANYGYTF
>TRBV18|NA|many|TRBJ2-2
TGTGCCAGCTCGCCCGTCCGGCTTACGAACACCGGGGAGCTGTTTTTT
CASSPVRLTNTGELFF
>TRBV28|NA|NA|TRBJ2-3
TGTGCCAGCAGTCGGCCCAGCCACACAGATACGCAGTATTTT
CASSRPSHTDTQYF
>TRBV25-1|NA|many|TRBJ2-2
TGTGCCAGCAGTGATTTCATGGGGAACGGGGCAACCGCGAACACCGGGGAGCTGTTTTTT
CASSDFMGNGATANTGELFF
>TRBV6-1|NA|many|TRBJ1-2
TGTGCCAGCAGTCCTCGAATGGGGGGGCCGAAAGGCTACACCTTC
CASSPRMGGPKGYTF
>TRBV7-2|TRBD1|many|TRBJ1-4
TGTGCCAGCAGCTTAGAAGGTCCAGGGGGTAATGAAAAACTGTTTTTT
CASSLEGPGGNEKLFF
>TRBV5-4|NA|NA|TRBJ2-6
TGTGCCAGCAGCTTGTTGGGCCAGGGGGCCAACGTCCTGACTTTC
CASSLLGQGANVLTF
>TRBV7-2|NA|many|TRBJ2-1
TGTGCCACCGGACCTGCCGACGTATACAATGAGCAGTTCTTC
CATGPADVYNEQFF
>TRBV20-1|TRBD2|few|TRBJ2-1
TGCAGTGCCCGCGGGGGGACTAGCGGGGACTACAATGAGCAGTTCTTC
CSARGGTSGDYNEQFF
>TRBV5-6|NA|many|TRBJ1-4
TGTGCCAGCAGTCGGGATTTGGAGTTCGAAAAACTGTTTTTT
CASSRDLEFEKLFF
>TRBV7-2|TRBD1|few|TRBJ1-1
TGTGCCAGCAGGTTGACAGGGACTAACACTGAAGCTTTCTTT
CASRLTGTNTEAFF
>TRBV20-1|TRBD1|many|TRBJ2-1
TGCAGTGCGACCACCAGGCGGGACAGGGGTTACAATGAGCAGTTCTTC
CSATTRRDRGYNEQFF
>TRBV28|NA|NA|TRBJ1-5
TGTGCCAGCAGTCGCGACAGAGGCTTTAGCAATCAGCCCCAGCATTTT
CASSRDRGFSNQPQHF
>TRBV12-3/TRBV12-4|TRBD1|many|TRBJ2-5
TGTGCCAGCAGCCAACAGGGGCGAGAGACCCAGTACTTC
CASSQQGRETQYF
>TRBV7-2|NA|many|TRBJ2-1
TGTGCCAGCAGCTTAAGGGGGGTTAGCTCCTACAATGAGCAGTTCTTC
CASSLRGVSSYNEQFF
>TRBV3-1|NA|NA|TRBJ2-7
TGTGCCAGCAGCCGAGAACTCGACTCCTACGAGCAGTACTTC
CASSRELDSYEQYF
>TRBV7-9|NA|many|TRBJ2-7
TGTGCCAGCAGCTTCGGTCAGGATTACTACGAGCAGTACTTC
CASSFGQDYYEQYF
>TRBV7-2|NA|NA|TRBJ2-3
TGTGCCAGCAGCTTAGGGGTTCCTACGCAGTATTTT
CASSLGVPTQYF
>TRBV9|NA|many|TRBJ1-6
TGTGCCAGCAGCGGAGATAATTCACCCCTCCACTTT
CASSGDNSPLHF
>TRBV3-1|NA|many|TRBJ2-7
TGTGCCAGCAGCCAAGAAAGTAGCGACCACCCCGCGTCCGGGCCACTTTTCTACTACGAGCAGTACTTC
CASSQESSDHPASGPLFYYEQYF
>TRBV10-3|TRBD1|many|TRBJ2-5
TGTGCCATCAGTGTAACAGGGGGCGAGGAGACCCAGTACTTC
CAISVTGGEETQYF
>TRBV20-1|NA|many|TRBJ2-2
TGCAGTGCTAGTTACAGGGCGAACACCGGGGAGCTGTTTTTT
CSASYRANTGELFF
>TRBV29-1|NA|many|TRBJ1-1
TGCAGCGTGGGGGAGGAGCCGCGGTACACTGAAGCTTTCTTT
CSVGEEPRYTEAFF
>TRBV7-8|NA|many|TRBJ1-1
TGTGCCAGCAGCCCCCGGGGAGCCGTGAACACTGAAGCTTTCTTT
CASSPRGAVNTEAFF
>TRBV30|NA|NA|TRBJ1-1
TGTGCCTGGAGACGTATACGGGGGGCTTTCTTT
CAWRRIRGAFF
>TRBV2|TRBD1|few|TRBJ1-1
TGTGCCAGCAAGACTCCCCGCCCCCCCAGGGACAGGTCGGCCACTGAAGCTTTCTTT
CASKTPRPPRDRSATEAFF
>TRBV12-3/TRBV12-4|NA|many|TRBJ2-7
TGTGCCAGCAGCTTTGGGGGCTTCGGGGAGCAGTACTTC
CASSFGGFGEQYF
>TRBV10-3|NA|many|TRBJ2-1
TGTGCCATCAGTGGGGACACCAGCTCCTACAATGAGCAGTTCTTC
CAISGDTSSYNEQFF
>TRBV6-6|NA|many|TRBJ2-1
TGTGCCAGCAGTAAAGGGCCGTCAAGCTCCTACAATGAGCAGTTCTTC
CASSKGPSSSYNEQFF
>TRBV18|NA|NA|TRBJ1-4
TGTGCCAGCTCCCCCGGGACGGAGAATGAAAAACTGTTTTTT
CASSPGTENEKLFF
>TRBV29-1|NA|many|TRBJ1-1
TGCAGCGTTGGTCCGGGGGTGGGGGGGACTGAAGCTTTCTTT
CSVGPGVGGTEAFF
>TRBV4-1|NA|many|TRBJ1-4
TGCGCCAGCAGCCAAGGACAGCGTAATGAAAAACTGTTTTTT
CASSQGQRNEKLFF
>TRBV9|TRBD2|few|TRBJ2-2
TGTGCCAGCAGCGTGGGGCTAGCGGGGAACGCGAACACCGGGGAGCTGTTTTTT
CASSVGLAGNANTGELFF
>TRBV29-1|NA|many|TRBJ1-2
TGCAGCGTTCAAGGGGATCACTATGGCTACACCTTC
CSVQGDHYGYTF
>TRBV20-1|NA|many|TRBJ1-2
TGCAGTGCAGCCACGTTGCTGATGGATGGCTACACCTTC
CSAATLLMDGYTF
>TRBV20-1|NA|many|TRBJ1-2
TGCAGTGCTAGAGATGGGGTGGGTCTTACGGTGACCTATGGCTACACCTTC
CSARDGVGLTVTYGYTF
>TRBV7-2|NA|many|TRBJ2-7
TGTGCCAGCAGCTTAGTCCTTTACTACGAGCAGTACTTC
CASSLVLYYEQYF
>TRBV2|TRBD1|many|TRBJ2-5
TGTGCCAGCAAGGGACAGGGGAGCATAGAGACCCAGTACTTC
CASKGQGSIETQYF
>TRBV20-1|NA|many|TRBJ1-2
TGCAGTGCTGGCCTCCAAAACTATGGCTACACCTTC
CSAGLQNYGYTF
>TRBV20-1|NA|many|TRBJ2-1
TGCAGTGCTAGAGATCGGGGCAATGAGCAGTTCTTC
CSARDRGNEQFF
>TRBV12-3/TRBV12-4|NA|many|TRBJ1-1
TGTGCCAGCAGTACCCCCTGGGAGCCAGCTTTCTTT
CASSTPWEPAFF
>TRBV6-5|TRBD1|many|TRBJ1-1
TGTGCCAGCAGTAGAGGACAGGGGTGGACTGAAGCTTTCTTT
CASSRGQGWTEAFF
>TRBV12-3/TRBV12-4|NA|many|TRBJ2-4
TGTGCCAGCAGTTTAGCGGGGCCAGCCAAAAACATTCAGTACTTC
CASSLAGPAKNIQYF
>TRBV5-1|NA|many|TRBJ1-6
TGCGCCAGCAGCTTGGCCCCGGAGCTCGTTTCACCCCTCCACTTT
CASSLAPELVSPLHF
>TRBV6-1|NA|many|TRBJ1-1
TGTGCCAGCAGTGAAACATCCAACACTGAAGCTTTCTTT
CASSETSNTEAFF
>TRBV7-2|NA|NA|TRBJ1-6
TGTGCCAGCAGCCCATTTAACGGGGGGCATAGGAATGCACCCCTCCACTTT
CASSPFNGGHRNAPLHF
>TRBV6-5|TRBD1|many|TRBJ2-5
TGTGCCAGCAGTTACTATCTGGGACAGCAAGAGACCCAGTACTTC
CASSYYLGQQETQYF
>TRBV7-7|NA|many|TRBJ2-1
TGTGCCAGCAGCAAAACAGGGTCCTCCTACAATGAGCAGTTCTTC
CASSKTGSSYNEQFF
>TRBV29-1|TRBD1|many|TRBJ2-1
TGCAGCGTTGTGGGAGCAGGGGGCTTTTGGTACAATGAGCAGTTCTTC
CSVVGAGGFWYNEQFF
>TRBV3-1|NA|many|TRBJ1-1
TGTGCCAGCAGCCAAGATCCCGGGGCGAACACTGAAGCTTTCTTT
CASSQDPGANTEAFF
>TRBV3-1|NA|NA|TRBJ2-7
TGTGCCAGCAGCGCCAGAGGGAGTGTTGACGAGCAGTACTTC
CASSARGSVDEQYF
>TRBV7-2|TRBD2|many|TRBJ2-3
TGTGCCAGCAGCTTACGTAGCGGGGGCACAGATACGCAGTATTTT
CASSLRSGGTDTQYF
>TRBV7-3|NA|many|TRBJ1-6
TGTGCCAGCAGCTACGACAGCCTAAATTCACCCCTCCACTTT
CASSYDSLNSPLHF
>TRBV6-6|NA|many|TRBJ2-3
TGTGCCAGCAGTTACTCGATAGGCACAGATACGCAGTATTTT
CASSYSIGTDTQYF
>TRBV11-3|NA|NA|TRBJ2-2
TGTGCCAGCAGCTTAGGCCCTGGAGCCGGGGAGCTGTTTTTT
CASSLGPGAGELFF
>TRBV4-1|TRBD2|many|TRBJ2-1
TGCGCCAGCAGCCAAGATAGGACGGGGGGGCTTAATGAGCAGTTCTTC
CASSQDRTGGLNEQFF